This record covers a single T cell receptor beta chain. This entry is derived from a study of T cells expressing NK-cell markers. The CDR3 length is 15 residues. CDR1 is SGHRS, CDR2 YFSETQ, per germline. TCRdb reprocessed the 5' RACE reads, with one entry per CDR3 protein and no DNA. Its table lists about 460,000 distinct CDR3 sequences. The source material was blood T cells: a sorted CD56 or NKG2C T cell subset, CD4+ or CD8+ T cells, or bulk PBMC T cells (not recorded which). The chain has TRBV5-1 and TRBJ1-4; TCRdb returns TRBD1, unconfirmable since there is no DNA. The clonotype comes from a woman between 45 and 60 years old in good health. CDR3 region: CASSLQGAANEKLFF.